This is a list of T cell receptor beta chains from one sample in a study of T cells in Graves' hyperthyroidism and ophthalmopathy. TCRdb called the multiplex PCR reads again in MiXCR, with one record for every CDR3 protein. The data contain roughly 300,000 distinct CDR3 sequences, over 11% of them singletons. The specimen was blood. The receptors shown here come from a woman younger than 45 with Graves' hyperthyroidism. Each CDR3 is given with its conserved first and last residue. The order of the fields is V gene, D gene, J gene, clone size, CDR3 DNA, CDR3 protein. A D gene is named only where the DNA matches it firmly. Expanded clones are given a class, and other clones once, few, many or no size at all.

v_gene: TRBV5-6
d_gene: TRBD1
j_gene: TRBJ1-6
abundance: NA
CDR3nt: TGTGCCAGCAGCCAACACTTAGGGGGCCGTGGGAATTCACCCCTCCACTTT
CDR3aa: CASSQHLGGRGNSPLHF

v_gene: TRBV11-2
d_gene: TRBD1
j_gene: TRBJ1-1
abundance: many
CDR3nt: TGTGCCAGCACCCTATTTGGGTACTCAGGGGGCACAATTAACACTGAAGCTTTCTTT
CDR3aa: CASTLFGYSGGTINTEAFF

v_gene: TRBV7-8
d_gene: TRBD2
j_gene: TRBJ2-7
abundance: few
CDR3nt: TGTGCCAGCAGCTCCCGAGCGGGAGGGCCTTACGAGCAGTACTTC
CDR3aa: CASSSRAGGPYEQYF

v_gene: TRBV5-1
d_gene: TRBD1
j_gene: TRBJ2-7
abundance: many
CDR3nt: TGCGCCAGCTCTCGGGACAGTTCGAACTACGAGCAGTACTTC
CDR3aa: CASSRDSSNYEQYF

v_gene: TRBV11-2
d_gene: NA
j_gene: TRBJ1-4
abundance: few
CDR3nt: TGTGCCAGCAGCCCCCACAGGGCAAAGGCGGAACTGTTTTTT
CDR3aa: CASSPHRAKAELFF

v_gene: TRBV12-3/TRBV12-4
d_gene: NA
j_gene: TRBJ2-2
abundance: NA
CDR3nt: TGTGCCAGTCCTCCGAGGGGGGTCCCCTCTAGGGGCGGGGAGCTGTTTTTT
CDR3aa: CASPPRGVPSRGGELFF

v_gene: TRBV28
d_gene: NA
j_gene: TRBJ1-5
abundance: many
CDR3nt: TGTGCCAGCAGTTTGGGGGGGGCGAAAAATCAGCCCCAGCATTTT
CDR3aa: CASSLGGAKNQPQHF

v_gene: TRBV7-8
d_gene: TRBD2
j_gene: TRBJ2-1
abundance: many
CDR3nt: TGTGCCAGCAGCTATCCGGGACTCACGGGAGGAGAGCAGTTCTTC
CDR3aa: CASSYPGLTGGEQFF

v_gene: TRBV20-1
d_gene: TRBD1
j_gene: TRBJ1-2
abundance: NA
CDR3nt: TGCAGTGCACCCGACAGGGGGGCCTATGGCTACACCTTC
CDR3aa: CSAPDRGAYGYTF

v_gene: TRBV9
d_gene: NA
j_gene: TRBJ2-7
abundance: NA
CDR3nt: TGTGCCAGCAGCGTGGTAGGGTCCCACGAGCAGTACTTC
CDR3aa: CASSVVGSHEQYF

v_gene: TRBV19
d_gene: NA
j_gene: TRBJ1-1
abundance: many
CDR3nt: TGTGCCAGTAGTATACCGGGGGACCATGCGAACACTGAAGCTTTCTTT
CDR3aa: CASSIPGDHANTEAFF

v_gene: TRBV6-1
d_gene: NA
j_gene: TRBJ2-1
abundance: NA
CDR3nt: TGTGCCAGCAGCCGCCGGATCCCCCGAGCGGGTACCTACAATGAGCAGTTCTTC
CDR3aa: CASSRRIPRAGTYNEQFF

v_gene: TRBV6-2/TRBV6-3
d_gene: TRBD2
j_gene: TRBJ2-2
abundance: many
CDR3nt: TGTGCCAGCACCCAAGGACTAGCGAGCAACACCGGGGAGCTGTTTTTT
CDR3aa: CASTQGLASNTGELFF

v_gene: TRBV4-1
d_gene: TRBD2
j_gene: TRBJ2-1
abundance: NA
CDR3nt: TGCGCCAGCAGCCAAGAGGCTAGCGGGTCCTACAATGAGCAGTTCTTC
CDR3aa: CASSQEASGSYNEQFF

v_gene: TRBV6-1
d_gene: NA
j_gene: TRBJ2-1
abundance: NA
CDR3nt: TGTGCCAGCAGTGAAGTGGTGAACACCGGCAATGAGCAGTTCTTC
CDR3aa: CASSEVVNTGNEQFF

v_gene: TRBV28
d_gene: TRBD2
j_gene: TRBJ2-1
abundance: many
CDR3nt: TGTGCCAGCAGTTTACTAGCGGGAGACAATGAGCAGTTCTTC
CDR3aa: CASSLLAGDNEQFF

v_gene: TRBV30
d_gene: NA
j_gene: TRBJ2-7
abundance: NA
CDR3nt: TGTGCCTGGACGACCGGAGATAGCTCCTACGAGCAGTACTTC
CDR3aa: CAWTTGDSSYEQYF

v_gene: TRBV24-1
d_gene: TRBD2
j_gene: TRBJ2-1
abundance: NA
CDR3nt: TGTGCCACCAGTGATGAGCCGGGACTAGCGGGAGTGTGGCAGTTCTTC
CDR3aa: CATSDEPGLAGVWQFF

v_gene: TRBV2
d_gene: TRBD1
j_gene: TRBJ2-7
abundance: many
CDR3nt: TGTGCCAGCAGTCGACAGGGGGCGCATTACGAGCAGTACTTC
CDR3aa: CASSRQGAHYEQYF

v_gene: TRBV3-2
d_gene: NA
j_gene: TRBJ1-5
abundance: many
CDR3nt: TGTGCCAGCAGAAAAGCCTCGAGAAGAACTTATAGCAATCAGCCCCAGCATTTT
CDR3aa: CASRKASRRTYSNQPQHF

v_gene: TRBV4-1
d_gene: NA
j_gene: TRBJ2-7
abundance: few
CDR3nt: TGCGCCAGCAGCCAACCCTCCGACGGCACCTACGAGCAGTACTTC
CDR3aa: CASSQPSDGTYEQYF

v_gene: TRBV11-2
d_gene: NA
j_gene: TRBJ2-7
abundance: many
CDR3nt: TGTGCCAGCAGCTCCTCAGGGGCGGCCTACGAGCAGTACTTC
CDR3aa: CASSSSGAAYEQYF

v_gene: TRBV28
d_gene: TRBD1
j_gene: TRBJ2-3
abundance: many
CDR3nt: TGTGCCAGCAGCCTGACAGGGGAGATTGGCACAGATACGCAGTATTTT
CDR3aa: CASSLTGEIGTDTQYF

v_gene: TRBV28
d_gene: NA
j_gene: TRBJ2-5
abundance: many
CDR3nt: TGTGCCAGCAGTTCCCCCCGTTCGGGACCCACTGAGAAGGAGACCCAGTACTTC
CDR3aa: CASSSPRSGPTEKETQYF

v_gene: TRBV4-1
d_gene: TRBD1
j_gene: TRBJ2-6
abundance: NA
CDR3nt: TGCGCCAGCCGAGGACAGGGGTGGCCTGGGGCCAACGTCCTGACTTTC
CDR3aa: CASRGQGWPGANVLTF

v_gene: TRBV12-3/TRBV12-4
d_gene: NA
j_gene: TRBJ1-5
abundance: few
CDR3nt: TGTGCCAGCAGTTTAGGGGGATTCAATCAGCCCCAGCATTTT
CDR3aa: CASSLGGFNQPQHF

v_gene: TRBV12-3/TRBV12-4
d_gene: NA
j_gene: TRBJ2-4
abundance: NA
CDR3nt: TGTGCCAGCAGTTTCCTGCGGCTAGCCAAAAACATTCAGTACTTC
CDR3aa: CASSFLRLAKNIQYF

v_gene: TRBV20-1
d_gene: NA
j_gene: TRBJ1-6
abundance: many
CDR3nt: TGCAGTGCTAGAGATAAGAGGGCAGGGCGCAATTCACCCCTCCACTTT
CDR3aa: CSARDKRAGRNSPLHF

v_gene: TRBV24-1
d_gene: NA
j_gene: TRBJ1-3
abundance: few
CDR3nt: TGTGCCATCGACACCTCTGGAAACACCATATATTTT
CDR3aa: CAIDTSGNTIYF

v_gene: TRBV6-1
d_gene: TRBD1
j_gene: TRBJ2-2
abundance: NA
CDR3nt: TGTGCCAGCAGTGAGACAGGGGTTTCCGGGGAGCTGTTTTTT
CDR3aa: CASSETGVSGELFF

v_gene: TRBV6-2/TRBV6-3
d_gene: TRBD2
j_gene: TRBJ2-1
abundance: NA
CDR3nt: TGTGCCAGCAGTTACCTAGCGGGCCTCTCCTACAATGAGCAGTTCTTC
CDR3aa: CASSYLAGLSYNEQFF

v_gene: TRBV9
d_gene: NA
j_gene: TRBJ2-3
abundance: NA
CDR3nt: TGTGCCAGCAGCGTGGAGGGAGATACGCAGTATTTT
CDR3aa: CASSVEGDTQYF

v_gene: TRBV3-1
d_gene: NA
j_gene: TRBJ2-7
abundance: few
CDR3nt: TGTGCCAGCAGCCGTGTGGCTGGTGAAAAGCAAAACGAGCAGTACTTC
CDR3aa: CASSRVAGEKQNEQYF

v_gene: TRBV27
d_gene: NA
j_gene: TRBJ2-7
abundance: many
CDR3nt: TGTGCCAGCAGTCCACCATCAGGACACGGGTCCTACGAGCAGTACTTC
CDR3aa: CASSPPSGHGSYEQYF

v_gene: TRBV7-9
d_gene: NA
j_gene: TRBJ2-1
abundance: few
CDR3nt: TGTGCCAGCAGCTTAGTTGTAGCGGTGTACAATGAGCAGTTCTTC
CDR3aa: CASSLVVAVYNEQFF

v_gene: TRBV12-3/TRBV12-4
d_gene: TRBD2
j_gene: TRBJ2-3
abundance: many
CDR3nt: TGTGCCAGCAGTTTACTAGGGTCGGGAGCGGGAGGGCCGACTAGCACAGATACGCAGTATTTT
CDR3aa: CASSLLGSGAGGPTSTDTQYF

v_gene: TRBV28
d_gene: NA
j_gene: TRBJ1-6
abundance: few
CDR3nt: TGTGCCAGCACCCCCGCAGGGAACTACGATCAATCACCCCTCCACTTT
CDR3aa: CASTPAGNYDQSPLHF

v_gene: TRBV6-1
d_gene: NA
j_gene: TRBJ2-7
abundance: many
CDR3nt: TGTGCCAGCAGTTGGGGGGAGGACTACGAGCAGTACTTC
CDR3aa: CASSWGEDYEQYF

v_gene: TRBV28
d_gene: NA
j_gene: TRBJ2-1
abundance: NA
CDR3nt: TGTGCCAGCAGTTTACCCCCACTCCTACGGGGGGCCTACAGTGAGCAGTTCTTC
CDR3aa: CASSLPPLLRGAYSEQFF

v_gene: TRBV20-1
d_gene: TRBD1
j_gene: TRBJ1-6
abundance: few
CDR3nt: TGCAGTGCCCCGACAGGGGTGAGGTCACCCCTCCACTTT
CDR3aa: CSAPTGVRSPLHF

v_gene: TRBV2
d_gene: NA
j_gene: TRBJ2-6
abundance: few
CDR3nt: TGTGCCAGCAGTTGGGTCTGGCCCGGGGCCAACGTCCTGACTTTC
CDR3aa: CASSWVWPGANVLTF

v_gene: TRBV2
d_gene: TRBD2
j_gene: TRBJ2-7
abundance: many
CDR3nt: TGTGCCTTACGGACTAGCGACTCCTACGAGCAGTACTTC
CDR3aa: CALRTSDSYEQYF

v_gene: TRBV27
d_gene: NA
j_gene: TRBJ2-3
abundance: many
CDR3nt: TGTGCCAGCGGGGAGGCTGTAACAGATACGCAGTATTTT
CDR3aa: CASGEAVTDTQYF

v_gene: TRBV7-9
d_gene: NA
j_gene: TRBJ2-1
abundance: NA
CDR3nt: TGTGCCAGCAGTCCTCCTGGGGGCGGGAGTCAGAATGAGCAGTTCTTC
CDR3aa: CASSPPGGGSQNEQFF

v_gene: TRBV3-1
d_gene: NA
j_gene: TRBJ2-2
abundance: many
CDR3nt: TGTGCCAGCAGCCAAGGCCGAAACACCGGGGAGCTGTTTTTT
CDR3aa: CASSQGRNTGELFF

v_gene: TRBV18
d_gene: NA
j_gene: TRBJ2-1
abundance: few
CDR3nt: TGTGCCAGCTCTCCGTCGAGCGTTGCTCATGAGCAGTTCTTC
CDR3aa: CASSPSSVAHEQFF

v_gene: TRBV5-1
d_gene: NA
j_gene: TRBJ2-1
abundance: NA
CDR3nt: TGCGCCAGCAGCTCTTCGTCAGAGCAGTTCTTC
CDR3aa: CASSSSSEQFF

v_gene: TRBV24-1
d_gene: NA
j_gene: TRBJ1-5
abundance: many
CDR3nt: TGTGCCACCAGACAGGGTTTCGGTCAGCCCCAGCATTTT
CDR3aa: CATRQGFGQPQHF

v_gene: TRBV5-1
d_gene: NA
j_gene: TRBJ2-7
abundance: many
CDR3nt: TGCGCCAGCAGCTTGGCCGGGAGCTCCTACGAGCAGTACTTC
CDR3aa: CASSLAGSSYEQYF

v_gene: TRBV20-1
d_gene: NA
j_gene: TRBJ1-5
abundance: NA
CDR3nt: TGCAGTGCTAGAGGGCCCAGCAATCAGCCCCAGCATTTT
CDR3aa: CSARGPSNQPQHF

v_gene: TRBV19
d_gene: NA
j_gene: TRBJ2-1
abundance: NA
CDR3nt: TGTGCCAGTAGTCCCCGGGCGGGTGAGCAGTTCTTC
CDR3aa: CASSPRAGEQFF

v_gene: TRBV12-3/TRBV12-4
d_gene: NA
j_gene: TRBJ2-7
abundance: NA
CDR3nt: TGTGCCAGCAGTTTGACCGGCTACGAGCGGTACTTC
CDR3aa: CASSLTGYERYF

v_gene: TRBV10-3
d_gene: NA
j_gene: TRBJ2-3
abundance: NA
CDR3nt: TGTGCCTGTAGGGGTTCTAGCACAGATACGCAGTATTTT
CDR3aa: CACRGSSTDTQYF

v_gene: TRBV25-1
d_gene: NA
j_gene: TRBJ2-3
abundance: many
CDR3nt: TGTGCCAGCAGTGGATTTCAACAGGGCACAGATACGCAGTATTTT
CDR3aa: CASSGFQQGTDTQYF

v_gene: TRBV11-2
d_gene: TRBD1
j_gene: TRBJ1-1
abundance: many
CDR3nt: TGTGCCAGCAGCTCTGGGTGGGACAGAGCTCAGCCTTCGAACACTGAAGCTTTCTTT
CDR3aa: CASSSGWDRAQPSNTEAFF